This TCR beta chain was sequenced during a study of T cell clones after liver transplantation. Findings and caveats of the study: Conclusions were preliminary, with small, heterogeneous patient groups. Donor-reactive sequences fell more than third party-reactive ones, suggesting partial deletion.

On this clone itself: The antigen is unknown.

Data came from immunoSEQ multiplex PCR; TCRdb stores just in-frame clones and leaves some out. Of 12,000 to 15,000 clones in the sample, about nine tenths were seen once. Trimming left V 2 bases short and J 2 bases short, with 16 bases between. The CDR3 extends over 17 amino acids. The germline V gene encodes CDR1 SGDLS and CDR2 YYNGEE. The sequencing here drew on CD8+ T cells from blood, taken before liver transplant. V usage is TRBV9 and J usage is TRBJ2-2; D is perhaps TRBD2 (6 bases). This TCR came from a human donor who received a liver transplant. This CDR3 is CASSVLSVAENTGELFF. DNA for the CDR3: TGTGCCAGCAGCGTCCTTTCGGTAGCGGAAAACACCGGGGAGCTGTTTTTT.